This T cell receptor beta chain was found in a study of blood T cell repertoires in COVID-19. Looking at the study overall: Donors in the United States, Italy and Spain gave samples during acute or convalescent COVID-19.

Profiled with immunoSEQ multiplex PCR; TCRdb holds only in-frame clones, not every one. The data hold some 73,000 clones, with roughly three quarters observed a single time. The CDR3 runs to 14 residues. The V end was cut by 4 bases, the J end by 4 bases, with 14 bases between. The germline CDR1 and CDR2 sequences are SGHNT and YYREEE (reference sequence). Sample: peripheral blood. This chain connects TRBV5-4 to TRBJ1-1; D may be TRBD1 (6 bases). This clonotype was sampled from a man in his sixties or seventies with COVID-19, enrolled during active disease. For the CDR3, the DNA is TGTGCCAGCAGCGTCAGGGGCGTTGGCACTGAAGCTTTCTTT. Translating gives CASSVRGVGTEAFF.